This record concerns one TCR beta chain sequence. This CDR3 is also generated by other DNA sequences in the sample. This entry belongs to a study of T cell responses to AZD1222 COVID-19 vaccine. From germline, CDR1 is MNHNS and CDR2 SASEGT. The trim removed 2 bases at V and 1 base at J, leaving 6 bases unmatched. The CDR3 consists of 16 residues. Sequencing used immunoSEQ multiplex PCR; TCRdb keeps in-frame clones, though not all of them. Among 90,000 to 120,000 clones listed, about 86% were seen once. The chain joins TRBV6-1 to TRBJ2-5; the match to TRBD2 covers 8 bases. The sequenced sample was peripheral blood, obtained on day 0 of AZD1222 vaccination. The sequence was obtained from an adult in good health. DNA of the CDR3: TGTGCCAGCAGTGAATTAGGCGGGGGGCCCCAAGAGACCCAGTACTTC. It encodes CASSELGGGPQETQYF.